The present T cell receptor (beta chain) was sequenced within a study of cytomegalovirus exposure and HLA in healthy donors. Looking at the study overall: Caucasian-associated ancestry cluster membership applied to about four fifths of approximately 400 genotyped donors.

This clone was seen more than once but under ten times. Antigen: not known. The CDR3 has 12 amino acids. With 5 bases removed from V and 3 bases from J, the gap between germline ends came to 7 bases. Germline assignment: CDR1 MDHEN and CDR2 SYDVKM. Overall study findings and caveats: In presence/absence analyses, roughly uniform sequencing depth across donors was assumed. A later analysis associated around 17,000 TCR beta sequences with HLA alleles at a 0.05 false discovery rate.

Primers included in the PCR were 60 Vbeta and 13 Jbeta primers. Measured with immunoSEQ multiplex PCR; TCRdb has only the in-frame clones, and not every one. The table records roughly 70,000 clones, around 78% of them present only once. This chain uses TRBV28 with TRBJ1-1; D is perhaps TRBD1 (5 bases). This TCR came from a man aged 45 to 65 in good health and CMV-seronegative. Sequencing was done on a sample of PBMCs. The CDR3 protein is CASSRGYTEAFF. The CDR3 nucleotides are TGTGCCAGCAGTAGGGGATACACTGAAGCTTTCTTT. Full variable domain (remainder filled in from reference TRBV28 and TRBJ1-1): DVKVTQSSRYLVKRTGEKVFLECVQDMDHENMFWYRQDPGLGLRLIYFSYDVKMKEKGDIPEGYSVSREKKERFSLILESASTNQTSMYLCASSRGYTEAFFGQGTRLTVV.